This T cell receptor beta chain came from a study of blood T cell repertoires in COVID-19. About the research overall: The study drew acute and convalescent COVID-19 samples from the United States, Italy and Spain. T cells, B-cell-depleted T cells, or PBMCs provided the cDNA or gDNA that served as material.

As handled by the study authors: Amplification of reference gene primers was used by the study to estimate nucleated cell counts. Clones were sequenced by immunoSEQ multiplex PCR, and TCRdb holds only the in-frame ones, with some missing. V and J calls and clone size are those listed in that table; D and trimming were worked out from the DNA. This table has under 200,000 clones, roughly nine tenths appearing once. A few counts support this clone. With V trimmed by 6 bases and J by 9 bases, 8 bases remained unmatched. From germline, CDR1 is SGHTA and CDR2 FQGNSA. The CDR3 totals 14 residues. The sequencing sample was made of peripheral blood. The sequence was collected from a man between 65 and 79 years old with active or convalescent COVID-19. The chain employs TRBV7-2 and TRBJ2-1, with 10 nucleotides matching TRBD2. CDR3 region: CASSSARTSGEQFF. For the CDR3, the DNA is TGTGCCAGCAGTTCGGCGAGGACTAGCGGTGAGCAGTTCTTC. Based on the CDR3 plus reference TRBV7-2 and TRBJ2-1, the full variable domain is GAGVSQSPSNKVTEKGKDVELRCDPISGHTALYWYRQSLGQGLEFLIYFQGNSAPDKSGLPSDRFSAERTGGSVSTLTIQRTQQEDSAVYLCASSSARTSGEQFFGPGTRLTVL.